This T cell receptor (beta chain) is from a study of shared clonotypes between healthy human individuals. Looking at the study overall: The study enrolled a couple of women and three men aged 18 to 49.

TCRdb keeps only in-frame clones here, not all; method: immunoSEQ multiplex PCR. This table has about 2.1 million clones, around 93% appearing once. Cells designated naive CD8 were CD45RO-negative and were positively selected for CCR7, with terminally differentiated effector memory CD45RA+ cells excluded. Broader study findings: Sequencing depth was predicted to influence how clonotypes are shared among donors.

The CDR3 is 17 amino acids. CDR1 is SGHAT and CDR2 is FQNNGV in the germline V gene. V was shortened by 5 bases and J by 6 bases, with 23 bases between the two germline ends. Regarding this clone: The antigen is unknown.

The receptor was isolated from a man aged 18 to 35 in good health. Some clones in this sample may be carry-over from other donors' samples. The sample comprised naive CD8+ T cells from PBMCs. This chain uses TRBV11-2 with TRBJ2-1; D might be TRBD2 (6 bases). CDR3 nucleotide sequence: TGTGCCAGCAGCGGACCCTACCCGGGAGTAAAGGGCAATGAGCAGTTCTTC. As protein: CASSGPYPGVKGNEQFF. The variable domain in full, with the rest retrieved from reference TRBV11-2 and TRBJ2-1, is EAGVAQSPRYKIIEKRQSVAFWCNPISGHATLYWYQQILGQGPKLLIQFQNNGVVDDSQLPKDRFSAERLKGVDSTLKIQPAKLEDSAVYLCASSGPYPGVKGNEQFFGPGTRLTVL.